The 10 T cell receptor beta chains below were found in one sample sequenced in a study of T cells in Graves' hyperthyroidism and ophthalmopathy. RNA transcripts yielded amplified TCR beta CDR3 regions. HTBI primers were the set used in a first-round RT-PCR of the TCR CDR3. From the multiplex PCR reads, TCRdb called clonotypes with MiXCR, one entry per CDR3 protein. The repertoire holds around 300,000 distinct CDR3 sequences, roughly 15% seen once, with 34% in the top ten. The sequencing input was blood. The receptor set was obtained from a woman aged 40 to 50 with Graves' ophthalmopathy.

This clonotype came up a few times. This chain links TRBV5-6 with TRBJ1-1; TRBD1 aligns across 10 bases. The V and J ends lost 4 bases and 0 bases, in that order; junction bases with no gene match: 3. Looked up from germline, CDR1 is SGHDT and CDR2 is YYEEEE. The CDR3 has 15 amino acids. Written as DNA, the CDR3 is TGTGCCAGCAGCGTGACAGGGGGCCTGAACACTGAAGCTTTCTTT. It is translated as CASSVTGGLNTEAFF.

This clonotype was counted at least ten times. This chain joins TRBV24-1 and TRBJ2-1, with unresolved D. The CDR3 consists of 14 residues. Per germline, CDR1 KGHDR and CDR2 SFDVKD. Trimming cost V 3 bases and J 10 bases, with 15 bases left between them. CDR3 nucleotides: TGTGCCACCAGTGATGAGCCCCGGACCGACGAGCAGTTCTTC. Residues: CATSDEPRTDEQFF.

This clonotype was recorded once. The CDR3: CASSLFRAGSTDTQYF. In DNA form, the CDR3 reads TGTGCCAGCAGCTTATTCAGAGCGGGGAGCACAGATACGCAGTATTTT. This rearrangement joins TRBV7-6 to TRBJ2-3, with 7 bases aligning to TRBD2. Germline CDR1 reads SGHVS; CDR2 reads FNYEAQ. V shed 2 bases and J 0 bases; nucleotides not matched to a gene: 5. The CDR3 is 16 residues long.

Many counts were recorded for this clonotype. The chain recombines TRBV11-3 with TRBJ2-3; the D gene is possibly TRBD2 (7 bases). V was shortened by 2 bases and J by 1 base, with 13 bases between the two germline ends. The length of the CDR3 is 16 residues. CDR1 is SGHNT, CDR2 YENEEA, per germline. The CDR3 nucleotides are TGTGCCAGCAGCTTATACGGGGGGCCCCGCACAGATACGCAGTATTTT. It is translated as CASSLYGGPRTDTQYF.

At least ten counts were recorded for this clonotype. The gene calls are TRBV6-1 and TRBJ2-5, with 7 bases lining up with TRBD2. The CDR3 extends over 15 amino acids. V trimming: 7 bases; J trimming: 4 bases; junction bases outside the gene matches: 12. Germline-derived CDR1 and CDR2 are MNHNS and SASEGT. In nucleotides, the CDR3 is TGTGCCAGCACCCCACAGGCGGGGAGGGCAGAGACCCAGTACTTC. Protein sequence: CASTPQAGRAETQYF.

This clonotype has only a few counts. V usage is TRBV27 and J usage is TRBJ1-6; D unclear. This CDR3 region has 14 residues. V was cut by 4 bases and J by 8 bases, with 12 bases left in between. In germline, CDR1 is MNHEY, CDR2 SMNVEV (reference sequence). CDR3 loop: CASSSATGYSPLHF. The CDR3 nucleotides are TGTGCCAGCAGTTCCGCGACGGGCTATTCACCCCTCCACTTT.

This clonotype was observed many times. The chain is built from TRBV28 and TRBJ2-1; no reliable D call. The CDR3 consists of 12 residues. Germline assignment: CDR1 MDHEN and CDR2 SYDVKM. V was clipped by 7 bases and J by 2 bases, with 6 bases between them. CDR3 residues: CASTETYNEQFF. The DNA of the CDR3 is TGTGCCAGCACTGAAACCTACAATGAGCAGTTCTTC.

This clonotype was observed a few times. The chain is built from TRBV7-2 and TRBJ2-2; tentative D call: TRBD1 (5 bases). The CDR3 length is 15 residues. The V and J ends lost 5 bases and 2 bases respectively, with 12 bases between them. Germline V gene data show CDR1 as SGHTA and CDR2 as FQGNSA. The CDR3 nucleotides are TGTGCCAGCAGCCCCCGGACAATTAACACCGGGGAGCTGTTTTTT. Its protein is CASSPRTINTGELFF.

This rearrangement joins TRBV20-1 to TRBJ2-2, with 11 bases identical to TRBD2. The CDR3 contains 14 residues. After removal of 0 bases from V and 11 bases from J, the junction contained 5 bases not matched to a gene. Germline CDR1 reads DFQATT; CDR2 reads SNEGSKA (reference sequence). The CDR3 spells CSARDTSGSLELFF. In nucleotides, the CDR3 is TGCAGTGCTAGAGACACTAGCGGGAGTTTAGAGCTGTTTTTT.

The chain carries TRBV5-1 and TRBJ1-3, with unresolved D. V dropped 0 bases and J dropped 0 bases, with 10 bases sitting between them. This CDR3 is built from 16 residues. Germline CDR1 SGHRS, CDR2 YFSETQ. The CDR3 DNA is TGCGCCAGCAGCTTGGAGGCGGTAGTCTCTGGAAACACCATATATTTT. It encodes CASSLEAVVSGNTIYF.